These T cell receptor beta chains were read from a single sample in a study of OX40 agonist ivuxolimab in advanced cancers. Method: immunoSEQ multiplex PCR; TCRdb's copy keeps in-frame clones and lacks some. This table has about 83,000 clones, roughly 83% appearing once. This sample comprised CD4+ or CD8+ T cells sorted from blood, obtained in a trial of the OX40 agonist ivuxolimab. Receptors were obtained from an adult with an advanced solid tumor such as melanoma, head and neck, liver or kidney cancer. CDR3s include the opening cysteine and the closing phenylalanine or tryptophan. Fields, in order: D gene, J gene, V gene, clone size, CDR3 DNA, CDR3 protein. D genes are given only for firm matches. The size of a clone is reported for some rows only, either as once, few or many, or as a class for expanded clones.

d_call: .
j_call: TRBJ2-6
v_call: TRBV4-3
clone_size: .
cdr3_nt: TGCGCCAGCAGCCAAGACGCGGAGGGTGGGGCCAACGTCCTGACTTTC
cdr3_aa: CASSQDAEGGANVLTF

d_call: .
j_call: TRBJ1-3
v_call: TRBV30
clone_size: few
cdr3_nt: TGTGCCTGGAGTAAAGGGGCTGGAAACACCATATATTTT
cdr3_aa: CAWSKGAGNTIYF

d_call: .
j_call: TRBJ2-7
v_call: TRBV9
clone_size: once
cdr3_nt: TGTGCCAGCAGCGGAGGGGTGGGGACGAGCTCCTACGAGCAGTACTTC
cdr3_aa: CASSGGVGTSSYEQYF

d_call: .
j_call: TRBJ2-7
v_call: TRBV28
clone_size: .
cdr3_nt: TGTGCCAGCAGTCGACCCATTATCCCAGGGCAGTACTTC
cdr3_aa: CASSRPIIPGQYF

d_call: .
j_call: TRBJ2-6
v_call: TRBV2
clone_size: .
cdr3_nt: TGTGCCAGCAGAGTAACTGGGGCCAACGTCCTGACTTTC
cdr3_aa: CASRVTGANVLTF

d_call: TRBD1
j_call: TRBJ1-2
v_call: TRBV7-3
clone_size: .
cdr3_nt: TGTGCCAGCGGTCAACCGGGACAGCTCTATGGCTACACCTTC
cdr3_aa: CASGQPGQLYGYTF

d_call: .
j_call: TRBJ2-3
v_call: TRBV6-6
clone_size: once
cdr3_nt: TGTGCCAGCATGGACAGATTACTAGATACGCAGTATTTT
cdr3_aa: CASMDRLLDTQYF

d_call: .
j_call: TRBJ1-3
v_call: TRBV6-1
clone_size: .
cdr3_nt: TGTGCCAGCAGTGAAACTTTGGTATTCTATTCCGCTGGAAACACCATATATTTT
cdr3_aa: CASSETLVFYSAGNTIYF

d_call: TRBD1
j_call: TRBJ2-1
v_call: TRBV5-8
clone_size: few
cdr3_nt: TGTGCCAGCAGCTTTGGACAGGGATTCGATGAGCAGTTCTTC
cdr3_aa: CASSFGQGFDEQFF

d_call: .
j_call: TRBJ1-2
v_call: TRBV5-8
clone_size: .
cdr3_nt: TGTGCCAGCAGCTTGGGCAGGGAGTATGGCTACACCTTC
cdr3_aa: CASSLGREYGYTF

d_call: .
j_call: TRBJ1-2
v_call: TRBV5-6
clone_size: .
cdr3_nt: TGTGCCAGCAGCTTTCAACCGCCGGGGAGGGACGGCTACACCTTC
cdr3_aa: CASSFQPPGRDGYTF

d_call: .
j_call: TRBJ2-4
v_call: TRBV2
clone_size: .
cdr3_nt: TGTGCCAGCAGTGAGGGCGAGTTAGCCAAAAACATTCAGTACTTC
cdr3_aa: CASSEGELAKNIQYF

d_call: .
j_call: TRBJ1-1
v_call: TRBV9
clone_size: .
cdr3_nt: TGTGCCAGCAGCGCAAGCCCCCGACAACTGAACACTGAAGCTTTCTTT
cdr3_aa: CASSASPRQLNTEAFF

d_call: .
j_call: TRBJ2-7
v_call: TRBV4-2
clone_size: .
cdr3_nt: TGTGCCAGCAGCCAAGATAGCCCCTACGAGCAGTACTTC
cdr3_aa: CASSQDSPYEQYF

d_call: TRBD1
j_call: TRBJ1-2
v_call: TRBV27
clone_size: .
cdr3_nt: TGTGCCAGCTCTCCGGGACAGGCCTATGGCTACACCTTC
cdr3_aa: CASSPGQAYGYTF

d_call: .
j_call: TRBJ1-4
v_call: TRBV5-1
clone_size: .
cdr3_nt: TGCGCCAGCAGCTTGGCCCCCCTGGTGGTAGCCGATAATGAAAAACTGTTTTTT
cdr3_aa: CASSLAPLVVADNEKLFF

d_call: TRBD1
j_call: TRBJ1-1
v_call: TRBV7-9
clone_size: .
cdr3_nt: TGTGCCAGCAGCTTAGGCGACAGGGCTGAAGCTTTCTTT
cdr3_aa: CASSLGDRAEAFF

d_call: .
j_call: TRBJ1-1
v_call: TRBV6-1
clone_size: .
cdr3_nt: TGTGCCAGCAGGGGGGACATTGAAGCTTTCTTT
cdr3_aa: CASRGDIEAFF

d_call: .
j_call: TRBJ1-4
v_call: TRBV6-1
clone_size: .
cdr3_nt: TGTGCCAGCAGTGTGGATACAGCTATTAATGAAAAACTGTTTTTT
cdr3_aa: CASSVDTAINEKLFF

d_call: .
j_call: TRBJ1-1
v_call: TRBV18
clone_size: .
cdr3_nt: TGTGCCAGCTCACCGCCTCAGGGTAAGACAACTGAAGCTTTCTTT
cdr3_aa: CASSPPQGKTTEAFF

d_call: .
j_call: TRBJ1-1
v_call: TRBV5-1
clone_size: .
cdr3_nt: TGCGCCAGCAGCTTGGCCGAAGGGCAGGAAGCTTTCTTT
cdr3_aa: CASSLAEGQEAFF

d_call: .
j_call: TRBJ2-1
v_call: TRBV27
clone_size: .
cdr3_nt: TGTGCCAGCAGTTTATCGGCGGGACCCGGCAATGAGCAGTTCTTC
cdr3_aa: CASSLSAGPGNEQFF

d_call: TRBD2
j_call: TRBJ2-1
v_call: TRBV7-8
clone_size: .
cdr3_nt: TGTGCCAGCAGCCCAGGACTAGCGAGGGATGAGCAGTTCTTC
cdr3_aa: CASSPGLARDEQFF

d_call: TRBD2
j_call: TRBJ2-3
v_call: TRBV12-5
clone_size: .
cdr3_nt: TGTGCTAGTGGCTCCTCGGGGGGGTTCACAGATACGCAGTATTTT
cdr3_aa: CASGSSGGFTDTQYF

d_call: .
j_call: TRBJ1-2
v_call: TRBV4-1
clone_size: .
cdr3_nt: TGCGCCAGCAGCCGGCAGGGGATTGGGCTTGACTATGGCTACACCTTC
cdr3_aa: CASSRQGIGLDYGYTF

d_call: TRBD1
j_call: TRBJ1-5
v_call: TRBV19
clone_size: .
cdr3_nt: TGTGCCAGTAGTATAGGACTGGGACAGGTTCAGCCCCAGCATTTT
cdr3_aa: CASSIGLGQVQPQHF

d_call: .
j_call: TRBJ2-7
v_call: TRBV4-3
clone_size: .
cdr3_nt: TGCGCCAGCAGCCAAGCGCACAGGGTACAATACGAGCAGTACTTC
cdr3_aa: CASSQAHRVQYEQYF

d_call: .
j_call: TRBJ2-3
v_call: TRBV6-1
clone_size: .
cdr3_nt: TGTGCCAGCAGTGAAGCGCTTGGGGGGATGGCAGATACGCAGTATTTT
cdr3_aa: CASSEALGGMADTQYF

d_call: .
j_call: TRBJ2-1
v_call: TRBV12-2
clone_size: few
cdr3_nt: TGTGCAAGTCGCCATGACAGGGGGCACTTTGAGCAGTTCTTC
cdr3_aa: CASRHDRGHFEQFF

d_call: TRBD2
j_call: TRBJ2-7
v_call: TRBV19
clone_size: .
cdr3_nt: TGTGCCAGCCAAAGGACTAGCGGGGGCCCCTACGAGCAGTACTTC
cdr3_aa: CASQRTSGGPYEQYF

d_call: TRBD2
j_call: TRBJ2-7
v_call: TRBV5-4
clone_size: .
cdr3_nt: TGTGCCAGCAGCCCCACTAGCGGGAGGGCCACGGTCCACGAGCAGTACTTC
cdr3_aa: CASSPTSGRATVHEQYF

d_call: TRBD1
j_call: TRBJ1-2
v_call: TRBV19
clone_size: once
cdr3_nt: TGTGCCAGTAGTATAGCCGGGACAGGGTACCGCTACACCTTC
cdr3_aa: CASSIAGTGYRYTF

d_call: .
j_call: TRBJ2-7
v_call: TRBV27
clone_size: .
cdr3_nt: TGTGCCAGCAGCCCCATAATGCATCAAAACTCCTACGAGCAGTACTTC
cdr3_aa: CASSPIMHQNSYEQYF

d_call: .
j_call: TRBJ2-7
v_call: TRBV5-1
clone_size: .
cdr3_nt: TGCGCCACCCGACGGGACTCTAACTCCTACGAGCAGTACTTC
cdr3_aa: CATRRDSNSYEQYF

d_call: TRBD1
j_call: TRBJ1-5
v_call: TRBV6-5
clone_size: .
cdr3_nt: TGTGCCAGCAGTTTGGGACAGGGGGGTCAGCCCCAGCATTTT
cdr3_aa: CASSLGQGGQPQHF

d_call: .
j_call: TRBJ2-5
v_call: TRBV5-4
clone_size: once
cdr3_nt: TGTGCCAGCAGCCCCTCGGGGTTCAAAGGGACCCAGTACTTC
cdr3_aa: CASSPSGFKGTQYF

d_call: TRBD2
j_call: TRBJ2-1
v_call: TRBV29-1
clone_size: few
cdr3_nt: TGCAGCGTTGACAAGCGGGAGGGCCGGGATGAGCAGTTCTTC
cdr3_aa: CSVDKREGRDEQFF

d_call: .
j_call: TRBJ1-2
v_call: TRBV9
clone_size: .
cdr3_nt: TGTGCCAGCAGCTCTCCGGGAGGGCTCAGCGGAGGCTACACCTTC
cdr3_aa: CASSSPGGLSGGYTF

d_call: .
j_call: TRBJ1-4
v_call: TRBV30
clone_size: .
cdr3_nt: TGTGCCTGGAGTGACTGGGTCCTTAATGAAAAACTGTTTTTT
cdr3_aa: CAWSDWVLNEKLFF

d_call: TRBD1
j_call: TRBJ1-1
v_call: TRBV6-1
clone_size: .
cdr3_nt: TGTGCCAGCAGTGCCTCGGGACAGGGAAACACTGAAGCTTTCTTT
cdr3_aa: CASSASGQGNTEAFF

d_call: .
j_call: TRBJ1-6
v_call: TRBV11-2
clone_size: .
cdr3_nt: TGTGCCAGCCGCCGACCGGGAAGGGGCGGTTCAGAATCACCCCTCCACTTT
cdr3_aa: CASRRPGRGGSESPLHF

d_call: TRBD1
j_call: TRBJ1-1
v_call: TRBV5-1
clone_size: .
cdr3_nt: TGCGCCAGCAGCCACCGGGACAGCGATATGAACACTGAAGCTTTCTTT
cdr3_aa: CASSHRDSDMNTEAFF

d_call: TRBD1
j_call: TRBJ1-2
v_call: TRBV5-4
clone_size: .
cdr3_nt: TGTGCCAGCAGCTTGGAGGGAGGGGGCAGTGGCTACACCTTC
cdr3_aa: CASSLEGGGSGYTF

d_call: TRBD1
j_call: TRBJ2-7
v_call: TRBV5-1
clone_size: .
cdr3_nt: TGCGCCAGCAGGTCCGGGACAGCCTACGAGCAGTACTTC
cdr3_aa: CASRSGTAYEQYF

d_call: TRBD1
j_call: TRBJ2-7
v_call: TRBV11-2
clone_size: .
cdr3_nt: TGTGCCAGCAGCTTAGTGTTGGGACAGGGTTTACACGAGCAGTACTTC
cdr3_aa: CASSLVLGQGLHEQYF

d_call: TRBD2
j_call: TRBJ2-5
v_call: TRBV7-9
clone_size: .
cdr3_nt: TGTGCCAGCAGCCTCTGGACTAGCGGGGGCAAGGAGACCCAGTACTTC
cdr3_aa: CASSLWTSGGKETQYF

d_call: TRBD1
j_call: TRBJ1-6
v_call: TRBV27
clone_size: .
cdr3_nt: TGTGCCAGCAGACCCACTGCGACAGGGGTAGCGTCACCCCTCCACTTT
cdr3_aa: CASRPTATGVASPLHF

d_call: .
j_call: TRBJ2-3
v_call: TRBV4-3
clone_size: .
cdr3_nt: TGCGCCAGCAGCCGGTCCCACGGCGGGGTGGCAGATACGCAGTATTTT
cdr3_aa: CASSRSHGGVADTQYF

d_call: .
j_call: TRBJ1-5
v_call: TRBV6-5
clone_size: .
cdr3_nt: TGTGCCAGCAGCCCCCCAGGGGAGGGTCAGCCCCAGCATTTT
cdr3_aa: CASSPPGEGQPQHF

d_call: .
j_call: TRBJ2-7
v_call: TRBV27
clone_size: .
cdr3_nt: TGTGCCAGCAGCAAGAGGACAGACCTGGGAGAGCAGTACTTC
cdr3_aa: CASSKRTDLGEQYF